Sequencing of this T cell receptor (beta chain) was carried out in a study of cytomegalovirus exposure and HLA in healthy donors. Study-wide results and limits: Later analysis suggested most CMV-associated TCR beta chains were HLA-restricted.

To note about this clone: Its specificity is not known.

The PCR had 60 Vbeta and 13 Jbeta primers. The method was immunoSEQ multiplex PCR; TCRdb's version includes in-frame clones alone and lacks a portion of them. The data show 65,000 to 90,000 clones, with more than 80% seen just once and less than 2.5% held by the top ten. Germline V gene data show CDR1 as SGHNT and CDR2 as YYREEE (reference sequence). The CDR3 covers 13 residues. The V end was cut by 2 bases, the J end by 4 bases, with 10 bases between. This sequence joins TRBV5-4 and TRBJ2-7, with a weak D call TRBD1 (6 bases). The source is a woman aged 25 to 45 in good health and CMV-seronegative. Sample: PBMCs. Written as DNA, the CDR3 is TGTGCCAGCAGCTTAGGGGGAACGTACGAGCAGTACTTC. It codes for CASSLGGTYEQYF. The whole variable domain, remainder taken from reference TRBV5-4 and TRBJ2-7, is ETGVTQSPTHLIKTRGQQVTLRCSSQSGHNTVSWYQQALGQGPQFIFQYYREEENGRGNFPPRFSGLQFPNYSSELNVNALELDDSALYLCASSLGGTYEQYFGPGTRLTVT.